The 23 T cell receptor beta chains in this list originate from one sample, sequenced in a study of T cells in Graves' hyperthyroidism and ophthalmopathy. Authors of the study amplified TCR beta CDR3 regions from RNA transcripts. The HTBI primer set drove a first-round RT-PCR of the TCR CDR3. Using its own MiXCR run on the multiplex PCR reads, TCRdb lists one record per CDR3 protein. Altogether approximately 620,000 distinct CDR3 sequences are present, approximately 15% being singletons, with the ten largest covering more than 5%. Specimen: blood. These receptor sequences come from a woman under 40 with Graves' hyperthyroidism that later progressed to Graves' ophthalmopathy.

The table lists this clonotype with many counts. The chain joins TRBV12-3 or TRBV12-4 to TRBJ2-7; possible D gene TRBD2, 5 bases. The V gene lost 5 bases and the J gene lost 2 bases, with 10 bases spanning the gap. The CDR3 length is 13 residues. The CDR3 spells CASSPAAAYEQYF. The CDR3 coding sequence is TGTGCCAGCAGTCCAGCGGCGGCCTACGAGCAGTACTTC.

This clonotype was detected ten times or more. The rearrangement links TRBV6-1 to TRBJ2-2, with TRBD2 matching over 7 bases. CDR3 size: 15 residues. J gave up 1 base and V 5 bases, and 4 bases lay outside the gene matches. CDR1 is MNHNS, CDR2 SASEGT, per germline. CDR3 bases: TGTGCCAGCAGTTGGATAGCGGGGAACACCGGGGAGCTGTTTTTT. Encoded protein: CASSWIAGNTGELFF.

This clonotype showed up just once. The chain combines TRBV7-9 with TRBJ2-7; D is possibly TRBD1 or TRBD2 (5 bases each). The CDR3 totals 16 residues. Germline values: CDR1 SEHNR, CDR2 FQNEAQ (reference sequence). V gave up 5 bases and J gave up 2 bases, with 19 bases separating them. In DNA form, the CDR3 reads TGTGCCAGCAGCCCGCCCGGGACGGAGGACACCTACGAGCAGTACTTC. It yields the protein CASSPPGTEDTYEQYF.

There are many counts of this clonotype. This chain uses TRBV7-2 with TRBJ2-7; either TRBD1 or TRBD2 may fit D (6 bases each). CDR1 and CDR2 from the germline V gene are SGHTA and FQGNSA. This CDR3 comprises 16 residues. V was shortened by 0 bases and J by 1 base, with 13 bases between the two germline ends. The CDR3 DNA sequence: TGTGCCAGCAGCTTAGCGGGGGGCTCCCCTTCCTACGAGCAGTACTTC. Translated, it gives CASSLAGGSPSYEQYF.

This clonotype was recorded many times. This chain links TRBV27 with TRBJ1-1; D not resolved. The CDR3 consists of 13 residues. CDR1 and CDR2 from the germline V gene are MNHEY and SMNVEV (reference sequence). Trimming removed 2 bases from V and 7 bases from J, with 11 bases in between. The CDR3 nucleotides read TGTGCCAGCAGTTTAAAATTAACGTATGAAGCTTTCTTT. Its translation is CASSLKLTYEAFF.

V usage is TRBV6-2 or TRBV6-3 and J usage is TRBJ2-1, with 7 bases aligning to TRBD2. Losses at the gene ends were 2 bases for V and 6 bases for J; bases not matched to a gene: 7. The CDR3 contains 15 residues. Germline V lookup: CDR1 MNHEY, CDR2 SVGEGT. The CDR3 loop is CASSYGAGERNEQFF. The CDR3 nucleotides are TGTGCCAGCAGTTACGGTGCGGGAGAGCGCAATGAGCAGTTCTTC.

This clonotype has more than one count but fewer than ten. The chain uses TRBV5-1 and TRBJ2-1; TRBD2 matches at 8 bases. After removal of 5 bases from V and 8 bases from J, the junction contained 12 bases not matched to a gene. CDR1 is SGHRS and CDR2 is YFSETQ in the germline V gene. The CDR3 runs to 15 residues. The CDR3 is CASRVPGGRGDEQFF. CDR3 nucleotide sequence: TGCGCCAGCAGAGTACCGGGGGGGCGAGGGGATGAGCAGTTCTTC.

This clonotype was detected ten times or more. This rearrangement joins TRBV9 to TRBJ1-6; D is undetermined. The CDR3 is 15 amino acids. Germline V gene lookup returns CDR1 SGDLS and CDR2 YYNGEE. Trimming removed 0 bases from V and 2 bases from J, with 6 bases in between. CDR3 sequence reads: CASSVVPAYNSPLHF. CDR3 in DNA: TGTGCCAGCAGCGTAGTTCCGGCCTATAATTCACCCCTCCACTTT.

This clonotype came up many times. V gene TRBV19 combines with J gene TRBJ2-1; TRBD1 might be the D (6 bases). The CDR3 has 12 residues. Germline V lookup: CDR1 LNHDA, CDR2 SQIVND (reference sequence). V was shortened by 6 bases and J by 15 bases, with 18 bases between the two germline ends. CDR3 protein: CASSRDTPGLFF. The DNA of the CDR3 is TGTGCCAGTAGCCGGGACACCCCAGGCTTGTTCTTC.

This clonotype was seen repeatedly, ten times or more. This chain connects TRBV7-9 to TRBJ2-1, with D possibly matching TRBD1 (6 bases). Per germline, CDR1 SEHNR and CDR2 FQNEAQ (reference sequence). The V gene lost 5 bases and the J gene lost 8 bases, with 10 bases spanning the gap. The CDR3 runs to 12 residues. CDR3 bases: TGTGCCAGCAGCGATACAGGGTATGAGCAGTTCTTC. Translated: CASSDTGYEQFF.

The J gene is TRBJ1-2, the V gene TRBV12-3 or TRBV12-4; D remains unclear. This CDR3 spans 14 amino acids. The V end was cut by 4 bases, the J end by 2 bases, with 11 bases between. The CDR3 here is CASSSNRMNYGYTF. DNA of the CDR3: TGTGCCAGCAGTTCAAACCGAATGAACTATGGCTACACCTTC.

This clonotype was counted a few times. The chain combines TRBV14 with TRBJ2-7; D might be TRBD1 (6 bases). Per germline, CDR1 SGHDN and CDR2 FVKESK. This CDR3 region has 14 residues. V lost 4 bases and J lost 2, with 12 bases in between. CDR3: CASSPAQGAYEQYF. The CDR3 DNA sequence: TGTGCCAGCAGCCCTGCACAGGGCGCCTACGAGCAGTACTTC.

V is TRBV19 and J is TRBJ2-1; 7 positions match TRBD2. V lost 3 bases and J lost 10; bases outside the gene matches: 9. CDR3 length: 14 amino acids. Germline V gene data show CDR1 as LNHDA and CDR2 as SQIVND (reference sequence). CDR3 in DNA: TGTGCCAGTAGTATCCCGGGAGGCCCGGGAGAGCAGTTCTTC. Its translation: CASSIPGGPGEQFF.

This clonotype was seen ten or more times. The CDR3 spells CASTPVGGYGTQYF. The CDR3 DNA is TGTGCCAGCACCCCCGTGGGGGGATACGGGACCCAGTACTTC. The chain couples TRBV12-3 or TRBV12-4 to TRBJ2-5; tentatively, D is TRBD2 (6 bases). The CDR3 extends over 14 amino acids. Trimming cost V 7 bases and J 7 bases, with 19 bases left between them.

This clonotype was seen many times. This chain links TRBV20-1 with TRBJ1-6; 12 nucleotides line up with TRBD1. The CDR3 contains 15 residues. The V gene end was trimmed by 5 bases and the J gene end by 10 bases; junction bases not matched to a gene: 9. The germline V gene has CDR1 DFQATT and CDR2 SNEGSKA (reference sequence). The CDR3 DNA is TGCAGTGCTCCGGGGACAGGGGGCTTCAGGTCACCCCTCCACTTT. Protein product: CSAPGTGGFRSPLHF.

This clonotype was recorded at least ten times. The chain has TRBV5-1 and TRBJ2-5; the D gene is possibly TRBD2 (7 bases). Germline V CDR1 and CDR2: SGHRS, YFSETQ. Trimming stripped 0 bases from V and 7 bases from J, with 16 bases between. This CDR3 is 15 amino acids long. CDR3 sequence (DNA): TGCGCCAGCAGCTTGGAGGGGGGGGCGCGAGTGACCCAGTACTTC. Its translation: CASSLEGGARVTQYF.

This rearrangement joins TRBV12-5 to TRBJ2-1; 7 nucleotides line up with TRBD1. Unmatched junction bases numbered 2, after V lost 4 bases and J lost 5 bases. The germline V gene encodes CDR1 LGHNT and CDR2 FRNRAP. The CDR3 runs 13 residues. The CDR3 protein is CASGSRGNNEQFF. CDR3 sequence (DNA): TGTGCTAGTGGTTCCAGGGGGAACAATGAGCAGTTCTTC.

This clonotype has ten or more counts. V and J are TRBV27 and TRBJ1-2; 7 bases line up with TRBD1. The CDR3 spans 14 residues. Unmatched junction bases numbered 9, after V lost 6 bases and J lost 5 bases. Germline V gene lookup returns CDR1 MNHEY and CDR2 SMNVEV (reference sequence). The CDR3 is CASRNYRGGYGYTF. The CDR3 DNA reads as TGTGCCAGCAGGAATTACAGGGGCGGGTATGGCTACACCTTC.

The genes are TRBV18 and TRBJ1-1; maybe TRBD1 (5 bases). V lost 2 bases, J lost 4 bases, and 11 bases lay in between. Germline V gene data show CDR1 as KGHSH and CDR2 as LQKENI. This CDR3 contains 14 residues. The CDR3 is CASSPFIGVTEAFF. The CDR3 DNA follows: TGTGCCAGCTCACCATTTATAGGGGTCACTGAAGCTTTCTTT. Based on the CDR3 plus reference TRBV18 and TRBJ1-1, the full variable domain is NAGVMQNPRHLVRRRGQEARLRCSPMKGHSHVYWYRQLPEEGLKFMVYLQKENIIDESGMPKERFSAEFPKEGPSILRIQQVVRGDSAAYFCASSPFIGVTEAFFGQGTRLTVV.

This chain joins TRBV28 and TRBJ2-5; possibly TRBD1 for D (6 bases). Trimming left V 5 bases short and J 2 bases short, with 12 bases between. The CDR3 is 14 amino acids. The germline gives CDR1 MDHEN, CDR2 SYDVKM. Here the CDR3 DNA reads TGTGCCAGCAGTGGGGGCTTCCCACAAGAGACCCAGTACTTC. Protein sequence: CASSGGFPQETQYF. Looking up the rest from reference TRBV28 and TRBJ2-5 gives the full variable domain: DVKVTQSSRYLVKRTGEKVFLECVQDMDHENMFWYRQDPGLGLRLIYFSYDVKMKEKGDIPEGYSVSREKKERFSLILESASTNQTSMYLCASSGGFPQETQYFGPGTRLLVL.

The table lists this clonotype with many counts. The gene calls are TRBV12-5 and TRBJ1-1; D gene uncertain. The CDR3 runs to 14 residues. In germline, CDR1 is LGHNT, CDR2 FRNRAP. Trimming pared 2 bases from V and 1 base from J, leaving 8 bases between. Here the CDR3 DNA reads TGTGCTAGTGGTTTGAGCCCAGGGAACACTGAAGCTTTCTTT. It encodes CASGLSPGNTEAFF.

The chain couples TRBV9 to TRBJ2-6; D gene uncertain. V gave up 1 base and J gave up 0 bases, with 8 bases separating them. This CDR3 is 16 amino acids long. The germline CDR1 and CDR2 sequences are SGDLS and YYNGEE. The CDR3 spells CASSVTSASGANVLTF. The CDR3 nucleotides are TGTGCCAGCAGCGTAACCTCCGCCTCTGGGGCCAACGTCCTGACTTTC.

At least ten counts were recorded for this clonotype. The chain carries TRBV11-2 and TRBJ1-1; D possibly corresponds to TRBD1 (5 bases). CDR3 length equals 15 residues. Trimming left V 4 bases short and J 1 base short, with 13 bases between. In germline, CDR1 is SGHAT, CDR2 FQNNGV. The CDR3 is CASSSDPRGNTEAFF. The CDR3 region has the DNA TGTGCCAGCAGCTCGGACCCAAGGGGGAACACTGAAGCTTTCTTT.